This T cell receptor (beta chain) emerged from a study of blood T cell repertoires in COVID-19. Across the study: There were acute and convalescent COVID-19 samples, and they came from the United States, Italy and Spain.

The V end lost 4 bases, the J end lost 2 bases, and 9 bases lay between the germline ends. The CDR3 contains 14 residues. Germline loops: CDR1 SGHAT, CDR2 FQNNGV. In the authors' methods: Amplification from reference gene primers served as the basis for estimated nucleated cell counts. Measured with immunoSEQ multiplex PCR; TCRdb has only the in-frame clones, and not every one. The V and J calls and clone size come from that table; D and trimming were worked out from the DNA. The sample carries fewer than 100,000 clones, 75% to 85% recorded once. Sequenced sample: peripheral blood. The sequence came from a man aged 70-80 years with acute or convalescent COVID-19. This chain joins TRBV11-2 and TRBJ2-4, with a tentative D call TRBD1 (6 bases). The CDR3 loop is CASSSTGTKNIQYF. CDR3 bases: TGTGCCAGCAGCTCTACAGGGACCAAAAACATTCAGTACTTC.